This TCR beta chain was retrieved from a study of beta chain features in type 1 diabetes. General study results and limits: Moderate yet significant TCRB CDR3 shortening was seen in Type 1 diabetes patients in all four CD4+ subsets.

With respect to this clone: What it binds is unknown. The sample holds other DNA sequences that translate to the same CDR3.

Every single donor gave one heparinised blood draw, and these averaged approximately 100 mL. The study reverse transcribed the entire isolated RNA, so it sequenced expressed TCRB transcripts. Some clones are missing from TCRdb's copy, which holds only in-frame ones; the method was immunoSEQ multiplex PCR. The data hold some 700,000 clones, with over 10% observed a single time. Germline V gene data show CDR1 as GTSNPN and CDR2 as SVGIG (reference sequence). This CDR3 is 11 amino acids long. V was pared by 3 bases and J by 5 bases, with 7 bases between. The TCR comes from a man aged 18-30 years with type 1 diabetes. Sequencing was performed on naive CD4+ T cells from blood. This chain connects TRBV30 to TRBJ1-1; no clear D gene. The CDR3 nucleotides are TGTGCCTGGAGCCTAGGGACTGAAGCTTTCTTT. It yields the protein CAWSLGTEAFF. The whole variable domain, filled in from reference TRBV30 and TRBJ1-1, reads SQTIHQWPATLVQPVGSPLSLECTVEGTSNPNLYWYRQAAGRGLQLLFYSVGIGQISSEVPQNLSASRPQDRQFILSSKKLLLSDSGFYLCAWSLGTEAFFGQGTRLTVV.